This is a list of T cell receptor beta chains from one sample in a study of glioma-infiltrating T cells. TCRdb ran MiXCR on the multiplex PCR reads and lists one entry per CDR3 protein. The sample yields over 70,000 distinct CDR3 sequences, about a quarter seen once. Sequenced: glioma tissue, nonneoplastic brain tissue, or PBMCs (not recorded which). These receptors were taken from a human donor with low-grade glioma or glioblastoma, undergoing nonglioma brain surgery, or in good health (not recorded which). The CDR3 runs from the conserved cysteine through the conserved F or W. Not all rows give a size; the values are once, few, many and, for expanded clones, a class.

size: many; V: TRBV18; J: TRBJ1-1; CDR3: CASSPPSWKNTEAFF
size: many; V: TRBV20-1; J: TRBJ2-7; CDR3: CSARDGGTGSHEQYF
size: many; V: TRBV5-4; J: TRBJ1-1; CDR3: CASSLSVVGIRDTEAFF
size: many; V: TRBV7-2; J: TRBJ2-1; CDR3: CASSPTGGSYNEQFF
size: many; V: TRBV10-3; J: TRBJ1-2; CDR3: CAISDSSNGYTF
size: many; V: TRBV15; J: TRBJ2-4; CDR3: CATSRDPREGPKNIQYF
size: many; V: TRBV5-5; J: TRBJ1-1; CDR3: CASSLVQGRWVNTEAFF
size: many; V: TRBV19; J: TRBJ2-5; CDR3: CASTKGIGQETQYF
size: many; V: TRBV6-1; J: TRBJ1-1; CDR3: CASRTGRPNTEAFF
size: NA; V: TRBV20-1; J: TRBJ2-5; CDR3: CSARQGRETQYF
size: few; V: TRBV9; J: TRBJ1-1; CDR3: CASSDRTAYMNTEAFF
size: NA; V: TRBV7-9; J: TRBJ1-4; CDR3: CASSLAPGRQATNEKLFF
size: many; V: TRBV7-8; J: TRBJ2-1; CDR3: CASSLGMERGEQFF
size: few; V: TRBV5-1; J: TRBJ2-2; CDR3: CASSWGSYTGELFF
size: NA; V: TRBV20-1; J: TRBJ2-7; CDR3: CSARGTSGRGEQYF
size: NA; V: TRBV6-2/TRBV6-3; J: TRBJ1-2; CDR3: CASSPDRFGCGYTF
size: NA; V: TRBV7-2; J: TRBJ2-3; CDR3: CASSLMPWTRGEGHTDTQYF
size: many; V: TRBV7-9; J: TRBJ2-1; CDR3: CASSPKGTGVEQFF